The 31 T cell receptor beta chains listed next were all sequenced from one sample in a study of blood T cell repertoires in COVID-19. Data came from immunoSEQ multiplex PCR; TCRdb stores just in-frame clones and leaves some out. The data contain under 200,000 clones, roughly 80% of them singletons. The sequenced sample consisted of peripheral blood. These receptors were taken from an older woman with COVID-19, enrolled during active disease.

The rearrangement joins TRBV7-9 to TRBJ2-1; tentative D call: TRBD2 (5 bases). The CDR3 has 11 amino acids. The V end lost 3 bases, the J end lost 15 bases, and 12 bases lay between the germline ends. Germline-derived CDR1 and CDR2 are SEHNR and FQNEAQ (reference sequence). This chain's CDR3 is CASSFLEVPFF. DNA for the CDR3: TGTGCCAGCAGCTTCTTGGAGGTTCCGTTCTTC.

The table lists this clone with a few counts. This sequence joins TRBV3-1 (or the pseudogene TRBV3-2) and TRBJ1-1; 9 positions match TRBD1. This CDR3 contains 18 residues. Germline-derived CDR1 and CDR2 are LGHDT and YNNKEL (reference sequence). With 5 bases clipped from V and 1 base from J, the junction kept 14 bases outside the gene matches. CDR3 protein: CASSFRPGQGAGNTEAFF. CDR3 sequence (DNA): TGTGCCAGCAGCTTCCGCCCGGGACAGGGCGCGGGGAACACTGAAGCTTTCTTT.

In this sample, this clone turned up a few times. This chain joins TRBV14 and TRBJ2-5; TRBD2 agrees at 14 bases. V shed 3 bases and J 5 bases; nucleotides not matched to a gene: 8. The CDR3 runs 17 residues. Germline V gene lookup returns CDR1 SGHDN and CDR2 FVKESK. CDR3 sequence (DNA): TGTGCCAGCAGCCAGAAGACTAGCGGGAGGGCCTGGGAGACCCAGTACTTC. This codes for CASSQKTSGRAWETQYF.

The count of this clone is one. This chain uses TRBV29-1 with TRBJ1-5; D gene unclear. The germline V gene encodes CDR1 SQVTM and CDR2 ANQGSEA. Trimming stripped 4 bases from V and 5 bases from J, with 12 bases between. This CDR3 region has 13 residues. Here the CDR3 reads CSVVPGFDQPQHF. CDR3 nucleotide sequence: TGCAGCGTTGTCCCGGGGTTCGATCAGCCCCAGCATTTT.

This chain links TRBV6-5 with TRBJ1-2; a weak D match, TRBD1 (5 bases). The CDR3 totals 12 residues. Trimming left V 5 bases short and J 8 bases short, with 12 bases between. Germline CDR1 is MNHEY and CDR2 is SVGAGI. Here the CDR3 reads CASSPGLGGYTF. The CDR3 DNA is TGTGCCAGCAGTCCGGGACTGGGGGGCTACACCTTC.

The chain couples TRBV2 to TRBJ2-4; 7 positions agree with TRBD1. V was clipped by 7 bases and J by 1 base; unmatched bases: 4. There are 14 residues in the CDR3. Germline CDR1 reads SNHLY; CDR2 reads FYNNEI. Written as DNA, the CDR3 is TGTGCCAGCAAAGTGGGACAGGCCAAAAACATTCAGTACTTC. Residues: CASKVGQAKNIQYF.

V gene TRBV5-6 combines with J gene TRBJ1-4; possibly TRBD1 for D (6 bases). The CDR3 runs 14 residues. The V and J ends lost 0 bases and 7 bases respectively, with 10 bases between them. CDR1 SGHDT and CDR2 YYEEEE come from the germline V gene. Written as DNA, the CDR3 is TGTGCCAGCAGCTTGGACAGGGTGGGTGAAAAACTGTTTTTT. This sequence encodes CASSLDRVGEKLFF.

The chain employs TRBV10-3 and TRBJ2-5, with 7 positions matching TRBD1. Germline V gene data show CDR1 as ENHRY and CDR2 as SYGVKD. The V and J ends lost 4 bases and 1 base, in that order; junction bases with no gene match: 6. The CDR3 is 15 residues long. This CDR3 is CAISVRGQIQETQYF. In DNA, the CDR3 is TGTGCCATCAGTGTACGGGGACAGATCCAAGAGACCCAGTACTTC.

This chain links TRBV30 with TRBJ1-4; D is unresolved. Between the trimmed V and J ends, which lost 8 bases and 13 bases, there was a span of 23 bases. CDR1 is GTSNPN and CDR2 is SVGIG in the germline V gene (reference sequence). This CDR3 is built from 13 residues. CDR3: CAGSPGRDRRLFF. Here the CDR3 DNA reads TGTGCCGGCTCACCGGGGAGGGATAGGCGACTGTTTTTT.

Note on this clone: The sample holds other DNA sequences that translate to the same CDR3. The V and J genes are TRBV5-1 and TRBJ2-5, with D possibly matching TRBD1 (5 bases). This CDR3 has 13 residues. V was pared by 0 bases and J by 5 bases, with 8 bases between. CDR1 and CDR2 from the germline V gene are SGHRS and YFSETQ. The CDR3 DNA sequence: TGCGCCAGCAGCTTGGAAGGGGCCGAGACCCAGTACTTC. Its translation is CASSLEGAETQYF. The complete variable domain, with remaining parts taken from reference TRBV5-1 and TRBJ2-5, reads KAGVTQTPRYLIKTRGQQVTLSCSPISGHRSVSWYQQTPGQGLQFLFEYFSETQRNKGNFPGRFSGRQFSNSRSEMNVSTLELGDSALYLCASSLEGAETQYFGPGTRLLVL.

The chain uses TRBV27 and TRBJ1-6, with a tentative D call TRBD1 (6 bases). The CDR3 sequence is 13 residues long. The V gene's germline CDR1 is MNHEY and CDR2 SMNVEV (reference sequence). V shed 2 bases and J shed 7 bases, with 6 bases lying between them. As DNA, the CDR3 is TGTGCCAGCAGTTTAGGGGGCAATTCACCCCTCCACTTT. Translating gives CASSLGGNSPLHF.

The CDR3 coding sequence is TGTGCCAGTAGGACGCAGGGCTTTCAGCCCCAGCATTTT. Translated: CASRTQGFQPQHF. This chain links TRBV19 with TRBJ1-5; D might be TRBD1 (5 bases). Germline V gene lookup returns CDR1 LNHDA and CDR2 SQIVND (reference sequence). V lost 6 bases and J 6 bases, leaving 12 bases between the germline ends. This CDR3 spans 13 amino acids.

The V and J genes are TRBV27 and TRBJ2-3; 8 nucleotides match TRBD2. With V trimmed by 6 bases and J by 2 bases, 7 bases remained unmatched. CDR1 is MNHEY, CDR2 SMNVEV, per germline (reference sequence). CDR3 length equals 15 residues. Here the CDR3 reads CASRSGGDHTDTQYF. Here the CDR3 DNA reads TGTGCCAGCAGATCGGGAGGGGACCACACAGATACGCAGTATTTT.

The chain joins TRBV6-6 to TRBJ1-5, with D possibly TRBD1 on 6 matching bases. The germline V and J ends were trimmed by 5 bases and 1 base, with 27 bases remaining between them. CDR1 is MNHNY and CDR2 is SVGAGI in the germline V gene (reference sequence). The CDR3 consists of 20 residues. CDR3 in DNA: TGTGCCAGCAGTCAACTCCCCCCAGGGACACAGATCACAAGCAATCAGCCCCAGCATTTT. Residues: CASSQLPPGTQITSNQPQHF.

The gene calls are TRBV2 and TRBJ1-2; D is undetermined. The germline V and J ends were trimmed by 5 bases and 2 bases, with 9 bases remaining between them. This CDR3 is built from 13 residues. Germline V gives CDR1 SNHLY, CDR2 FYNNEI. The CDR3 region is CASSLKTNYGYTF. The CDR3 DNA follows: TGTGCCAGCAGTCTTAAGACAAACTATGGCTACACCTTC.

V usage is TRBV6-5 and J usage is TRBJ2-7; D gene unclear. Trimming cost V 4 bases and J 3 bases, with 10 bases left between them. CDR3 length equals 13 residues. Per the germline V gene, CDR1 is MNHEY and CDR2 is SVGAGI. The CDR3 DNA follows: TGTGCCAGCAGTTCCCGAGCAGGCTACGAGCAGTACTTC. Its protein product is CASSSRAGYEQYF.

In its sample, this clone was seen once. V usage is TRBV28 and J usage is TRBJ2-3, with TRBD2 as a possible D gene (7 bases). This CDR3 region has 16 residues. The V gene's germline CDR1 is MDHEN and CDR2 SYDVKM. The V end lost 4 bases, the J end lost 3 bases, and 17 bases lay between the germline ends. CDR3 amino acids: CASSSGGGGATDTQYF. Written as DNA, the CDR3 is TGTGCCAGCAGTTCCGGTGGGGGGGGCGCGACAGATACGCAGTATTTT.

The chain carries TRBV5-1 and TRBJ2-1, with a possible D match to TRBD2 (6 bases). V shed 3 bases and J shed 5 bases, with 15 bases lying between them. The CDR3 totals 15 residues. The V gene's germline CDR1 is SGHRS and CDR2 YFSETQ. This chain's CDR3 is CASSYETRLDNEQFF. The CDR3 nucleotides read TGCGCCAGCAGCTATGAGACTAGGTTGGACAATGAGCAGTTCTTC.

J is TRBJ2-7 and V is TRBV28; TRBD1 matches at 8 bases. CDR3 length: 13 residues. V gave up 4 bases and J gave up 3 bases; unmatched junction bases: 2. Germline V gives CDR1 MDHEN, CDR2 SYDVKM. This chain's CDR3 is CASSSTGGYEQYV. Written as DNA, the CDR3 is TGTGCCAGCAGTTCCACAGGGGGCTACGAGCAGTACGTC.

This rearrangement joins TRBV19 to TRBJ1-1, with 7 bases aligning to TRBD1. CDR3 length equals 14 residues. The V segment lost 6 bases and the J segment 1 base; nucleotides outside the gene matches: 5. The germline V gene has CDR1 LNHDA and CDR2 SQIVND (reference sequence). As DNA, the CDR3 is TGTGCCAGTAGGTATGGGGACAGGAACACTGAAGCTTTCTTT. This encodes CASRYGDRNTEAFF.

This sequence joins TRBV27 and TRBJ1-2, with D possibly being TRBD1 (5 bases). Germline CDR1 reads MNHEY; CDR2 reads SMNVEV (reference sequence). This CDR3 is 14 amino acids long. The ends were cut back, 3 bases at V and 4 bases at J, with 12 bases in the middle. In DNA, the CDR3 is TGTGCCAGCAGTTTGGGAGGGGAGCGCTATGGCTACACCTTC. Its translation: CASSLGGERYGYTF.

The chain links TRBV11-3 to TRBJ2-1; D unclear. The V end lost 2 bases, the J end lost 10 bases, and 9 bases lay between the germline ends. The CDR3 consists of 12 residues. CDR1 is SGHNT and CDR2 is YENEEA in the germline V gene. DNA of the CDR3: TGTGCCAGCAGCTTAACGGGTGAAGAGCAGTTCTTC. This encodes CASSLTGEEQFF.

The CDR3 DNA reads TGTGCCAGCAGTGAAGGAGGAAGGGGGCAGTACGTC. Amino acid sequence: CASSEGGRGQYV. This rearrangement joins TRBV2 to TRBJ2-7; perhaps TRBD1 as D (5 bases). Germline CDR1 and CDR2: SNHLY and FYNNEI. V shed 1 base and J shed 9 bases, with 10 bases lying between them. CDR3 size: 12 residues.

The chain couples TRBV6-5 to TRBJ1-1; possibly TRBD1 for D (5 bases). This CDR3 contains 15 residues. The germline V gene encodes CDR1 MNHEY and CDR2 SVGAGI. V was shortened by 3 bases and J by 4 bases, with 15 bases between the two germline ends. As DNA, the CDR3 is TGTGCCAGCAGTTATGGGGACTCTGGGCGCACTGAAGCTTTCTTT. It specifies CASSYGDSGRTEAFF.

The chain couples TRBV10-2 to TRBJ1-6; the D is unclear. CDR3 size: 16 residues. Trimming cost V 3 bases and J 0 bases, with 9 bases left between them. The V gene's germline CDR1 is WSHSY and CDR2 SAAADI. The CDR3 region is CASSDWASSYNSPLHF. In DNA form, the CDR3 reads TGCGCCAGCAGTGATTGGGCCAGCTCCTATAATTCACCCCTCCACTTT.

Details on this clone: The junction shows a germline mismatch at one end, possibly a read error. The CDR3 sequence is CASREGADAFF. In DNA, the CDR3 is TGTGCCAGCAGGGAGGGGGCTGACGCTTTCTTT. The chain has TRBV14 and TRBJ1-1, with TRBD1 identical over 7 bases. Germline CDR1 SGHDN, CDR2 FVKESK. This CDR3 contains 11 residues.

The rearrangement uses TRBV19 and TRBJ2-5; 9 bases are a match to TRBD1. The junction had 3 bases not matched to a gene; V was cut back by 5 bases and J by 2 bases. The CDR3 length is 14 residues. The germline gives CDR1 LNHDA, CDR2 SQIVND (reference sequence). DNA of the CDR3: TGTGCCAGTAGTGGGACAGGGCGGCAAGAGACCCAGTACTTC. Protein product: CASSGTGRQETQYF. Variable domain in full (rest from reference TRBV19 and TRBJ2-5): DGGITQSPKYLFRKEGQNVTLSCEQNLNHDAMYWYRQDPGQGLRLIYYSQIVNDFQKGDIAEGYSVSREKKESFPLTVTSAQKNPTAFYLCASSGTGRQETQYFGPGTRLLVL.

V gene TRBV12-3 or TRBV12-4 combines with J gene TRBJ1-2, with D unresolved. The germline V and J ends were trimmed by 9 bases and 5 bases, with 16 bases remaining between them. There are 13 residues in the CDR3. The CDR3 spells CASAGKKSYGYTF. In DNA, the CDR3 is TGTGCCAGTGCCGGGAAGAAAAGTTATGGCTACACCTTC.

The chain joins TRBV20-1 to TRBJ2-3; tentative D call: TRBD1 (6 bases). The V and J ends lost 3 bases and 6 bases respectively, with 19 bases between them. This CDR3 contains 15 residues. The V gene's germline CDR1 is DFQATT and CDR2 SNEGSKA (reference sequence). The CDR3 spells CSASSGATYTDTQYF. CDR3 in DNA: TGCAGTGCTAGTTCAGGGGCTACCTACACTGATACGCAGTATTTT.

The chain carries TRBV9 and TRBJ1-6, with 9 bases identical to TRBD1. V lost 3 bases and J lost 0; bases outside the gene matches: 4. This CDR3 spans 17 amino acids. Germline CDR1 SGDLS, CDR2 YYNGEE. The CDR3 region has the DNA TGTGCCAGCAGCGCGGACAGGGGAAGCTCCTATAATTCACCCCTCCACTTT. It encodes CASSADRGSSYNSPLHF.

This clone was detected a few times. CDR3 in DNA: TGTGCCAGCAGTGAAGGTGGAGCGGGAGCCTCCTACGAGCAGTACTTC. Protein: CASSEGGAGASYEQYF. This chain connects TRBV2 to TRBJ2-7; 8 bases agree with TRBD2. This CDR3 is built from 16 residues. The V and J ends lost 1 base and 0 bases, in that order; junction bases with no gene match: 5. Germline values: CDR1 SNHLY, CDR2 FYNNEI. The variable domain in full, with the rest retrieved from reference TRBV2 and TRBJ2-7, is EPEVTQTPSHQVTQMGQEVILRCVPISNHLYFYWYRQILGQKVEFLVSFYNNEISEKSEIFDDQFSVERPDGSNFTLKIRSTKLEDSAMYFCASSEGGAGASYEQYFGPGTRLTVT.